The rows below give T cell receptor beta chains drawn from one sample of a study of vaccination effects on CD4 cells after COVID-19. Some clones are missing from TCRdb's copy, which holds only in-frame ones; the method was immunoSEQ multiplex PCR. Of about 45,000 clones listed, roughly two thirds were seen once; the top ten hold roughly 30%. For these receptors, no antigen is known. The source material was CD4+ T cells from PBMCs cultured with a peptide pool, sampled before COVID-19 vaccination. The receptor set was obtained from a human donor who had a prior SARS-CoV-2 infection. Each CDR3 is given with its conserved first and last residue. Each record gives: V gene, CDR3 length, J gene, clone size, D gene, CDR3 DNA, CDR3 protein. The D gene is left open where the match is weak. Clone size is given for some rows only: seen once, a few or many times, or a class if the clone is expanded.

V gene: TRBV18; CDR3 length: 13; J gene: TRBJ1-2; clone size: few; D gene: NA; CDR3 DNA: TGTGCCAGCGACCCTGGGGGGAGAGATGGCTACACCTTC; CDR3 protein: CASDPGGRDGYTF
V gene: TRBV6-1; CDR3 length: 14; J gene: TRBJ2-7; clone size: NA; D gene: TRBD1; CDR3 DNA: TGTGCCAGCAGTGAAGTCGACAGGGGGCAGGTACAGTACTTC; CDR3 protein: CASSEVDRGQVQYF
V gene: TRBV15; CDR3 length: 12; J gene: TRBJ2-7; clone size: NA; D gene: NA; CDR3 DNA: TGTGCCACCAGTTCTAACCTAGCAAACCAGTACTTC; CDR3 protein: CATSSNLANQYF
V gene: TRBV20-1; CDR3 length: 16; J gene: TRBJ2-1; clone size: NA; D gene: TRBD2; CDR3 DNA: TGCAGTGCTAGTCACCCGACTAGCGGGGGATGGAATGAGCAGTTCTTC; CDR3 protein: CSASHPTSGGWNEQFF
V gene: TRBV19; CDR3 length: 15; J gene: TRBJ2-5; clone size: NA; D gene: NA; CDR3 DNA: TGTGCCAGTAGTATTTCCACAGGGATGAGAGAGACCCAGTACTTC; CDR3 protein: CASSISTGMRETQYF
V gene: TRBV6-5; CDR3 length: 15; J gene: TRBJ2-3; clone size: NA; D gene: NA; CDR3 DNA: TGTGCCAGCAGTGACTCCCATCACACCGATGCCTCGCAGTATTTT; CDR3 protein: CASSDSHHTDASQYF
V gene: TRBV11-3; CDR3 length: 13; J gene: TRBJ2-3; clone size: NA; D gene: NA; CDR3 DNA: TGTGCCAGCAGCTTAGATCTTACGGATGGGCAGTATTTT; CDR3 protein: CASSLDLTDGQYF
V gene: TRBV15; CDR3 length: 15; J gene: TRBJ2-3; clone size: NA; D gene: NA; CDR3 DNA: TGTGCCACCAGCAGAGTAGGGGACGAAACAGATACGCAGTATTTT; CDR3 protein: CATSRVGDETDTQYF
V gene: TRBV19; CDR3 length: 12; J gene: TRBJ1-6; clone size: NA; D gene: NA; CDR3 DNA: TGTGCCAGTAGTCCGATTGGGGCACCCCTCCACTTT; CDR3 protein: CASSPIGAPLHF
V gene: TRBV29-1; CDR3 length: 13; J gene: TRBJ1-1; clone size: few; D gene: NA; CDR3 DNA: TGCAGCGTTGTTGACGCCATGAACACTGAAGCTTTCTTT; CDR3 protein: CSVVDAMNTEAFF
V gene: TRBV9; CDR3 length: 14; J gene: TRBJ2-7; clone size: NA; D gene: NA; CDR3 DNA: TGTGCCAGCAGCGTCACAGGGAACTCCTACGAGCAGTACTTC; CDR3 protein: CASSVTGNSYEQYF
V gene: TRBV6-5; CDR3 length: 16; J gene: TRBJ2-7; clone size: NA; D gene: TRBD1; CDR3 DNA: TGTGCCAGCAGTTACTCCCCACAGGGGGCCTCCTACGAGCAGTACTTC; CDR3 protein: CASSYSPQGASYEQYF
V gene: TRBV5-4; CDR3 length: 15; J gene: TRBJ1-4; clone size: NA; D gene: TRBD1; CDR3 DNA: TGTGCCAGCAGCCAGGGACAGGGGAGGAATGAAAAACTGTTTTTT; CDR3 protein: CASSQGQGRNEKLFF
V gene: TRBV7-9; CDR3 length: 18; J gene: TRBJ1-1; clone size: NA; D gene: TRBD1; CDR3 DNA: TGTGCCAGCAGCTTCCCCCTGGCAGGGGGGTTGGGGAACACTGAAGCTTTCTTT; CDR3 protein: CASSFPLAGGLGNTEAFF
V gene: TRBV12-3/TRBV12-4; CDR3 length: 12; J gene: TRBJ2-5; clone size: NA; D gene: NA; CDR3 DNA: TGTGCCAGCAGACGGACGGAAGAGACCCAGTACTTC; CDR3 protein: CASRRTEETQYF
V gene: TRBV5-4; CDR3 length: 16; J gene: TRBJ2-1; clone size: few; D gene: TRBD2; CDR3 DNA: TGTGCCAGCAGCTCAAAACTAGCGGGGGGGCAAAATGAGCAGTTCTTC; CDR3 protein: CASSSKLAGGQNEQFF
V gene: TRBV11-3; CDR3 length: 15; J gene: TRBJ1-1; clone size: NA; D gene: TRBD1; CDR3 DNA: TGTGCCAGCAGCCGAAATAATGTGCAGGGGGCGGTAGCTTTCTTT; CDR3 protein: CASSRNNVQGAVAFF